The sequence of this TCR beta chain was determined in a study of CD4 and CD8 cells across lung adenocarcinoma regions. Localized lung adenocarcinoma, a non-small cell lung cancer, affected the donors. This clonotype was counted many times. The junction shows a germline mismatch at one end, possibly a read error. MiXCR, run by TCRdb on the PCR reads, gives a single entry per CDR3 protein. The repertoire holds around 25,000 distinct CDR3 sequences, with under 60% as singletons. The germline CDR1 and CDR2 sequences are MGHDK and SYGVNS. The CDR3 extends over 13 amino acids. Sequenced sample: CD8+ T cells from the center of a lung tumor. This sequence originates from a male donor with lung adenocarcinoma. The CD4 and CD8 labels of this study may be unreliable. The rearrangement links TRBV25-1 to TRBJ2-1; D not certain. This CDR3 reads CASREFLDDEQFF. The DNA for the CDR3 is TGTGCCAGCAGGGAATTTCTCGACGATGAGCAGTTCTTC. The variable domain in full, completed from reference TRBV25-1 and TRBJ2-1, reads EADIYQTPRYLVIGTGKKITLECSQTMGHDKMYWYQQDPGMELHLIHYSYGVNSTEKGDLSSESTVSRIRTEHFPLTLESARPSHTSQYLCASREFLDDEQFFGPGTRLTVL.